The 19 T cell receptor beta chains presented below share a single source sample, sequenced in a study of T cell responses to AZD1222 COVID-19 vaccine. Profiling relied on immunoSEQ multiplex PCR, and the TCRdb table lists in-frame clones only, not all of them. The table shows about 84,000 clones, with 80% to 90% occurring only once. The sample was peripheral blood, taken 28 days after the second AZD1222 dose. The source is an adult who received the AZD1222 COVID-19 vaccine.

This chain connects TRBV29-1 to TRBJ2-1; 10 bases agree with TRBD1. With 7 bases clipped from V and 8 bases from J, the junction kept 2 bases outside the gene matches. The CDR3 runs 11 residues. From germline, CDR1 is SQVTM and CDR2 ANQGSEA. The CDR3 is CSGDRGDEQFF. The CDR3 DNA is TGCAGCGGGGACAGGGGCGATGAGCAGTTCTTC.

The rearrangement joins TRBV18 to TRBJ2-2; no clear D. This CDR3 contains 13 residues. V was shortened by 3 bases and J by 5 bases, with 7 bases between the two germline ends. The germline gives CDR1 KGHSH, CDR2 LQKENI. The CDR3 sequence: CASSPVVTGELFF. CDR3 nucleotide sequence: TGTGCCAGCTCACCGGTGGTTACCGGGGAGCTGTTTTTT.

The chain has TRBV5-6 and TRBJ2-7; 12 nucleotides line up with TRBD1. V was clipped by 4 bases and J by 4 bases; unmatched bases: 3. CDR3 length equals 14 residues. Germline CDR1 reads SGHDT; CDR2 reads YYEEEE. The CDR3 reads CASSVGQGAYEQYF. In DNA form, the CDR3 reads TGTGCCAGCAGCGTGGGACAGGGGGCTTACGAGCAGTACTTC.

The chain combines TRBV4-3 with TRBJ2-3; D unresolved. Germline CDR1 and CDR2: LGHNA and YSLEER. This CDR3 is 13 amino acids long. The V gene lost 1 base and the J gene lost 7 bases, with 9 bases spanning the gap. The CDR3 region has the DNA TGCGCCAGCAGCCAAGGGAAGGCCCATACGCAGTATTTT. This sequence encodes CASSQGKAHTQYF.

This sequence joins TRBV6-2 or TRBV6-3 and TRBJ1-2, with D unresolved. The CDR3 loop spans 13 amino acids. With 5 bases removed from V and 2 bases from J, the gap between germline ends came to 9 bases. The germline CDR1 and CDR2 sequences are MNHEY and SVGEGT. CDR3 sequence: CASSDSRNYGYTF. For the CDR3, the DNA is TGTGCCAGCAGTGATTCCAGAAACTATGGCTACACCTTC.

The chain employs TRBV11-2 and TRBJ1-1; the D gene is possibly TRBD1 (6 bases). Germline CDR1 and CDR2: SGHAT and FQNNGV. V was cut by 2 bases and J by 5 bases, with 15 bases left in between. There are 15 residues in the CDR3. The CDR3 bases are TGTGCCAGCAGCTTACGCTACAGGGAGGGGACTGAAGCTTTCTTT. Translating it yields CASSLRYREGTEAFF.

The chain combines TRBV4-2 with TRBJ1-2; the D is unclear. CDR3 length equals 15 residues. Germline-derived CDR1 and CDR2 are LGHNA and YNFKEQ. V lost 0 bases and J 6 bases, leaving 14 bases between the germline ends. The CDR3 DNA reads as TGTGCCAGCAGCCAAGATTATGCAGGACCTGATGGCTACACCTTC. It specifies CASSQDYAGPDGYTF.

This chain links TRBV6-5 with TRBJ1-2; 8 bases line up with TRBD1. This CDR3 comprises 13 residues. J lost 5 bases, V lost 7 bases, and 6 bases had no gene match. Per the germline V gene, CDR1 is MNHEY and CDR2 is SVGAGI. This CDR3 reads CASIRTGLYGYTF. The CDR3 DNA is TGTGCCAGCATCCGGACAGGGCTTTATGGCTACACCTTC.

This clone turned up a few times. The chain is built from TRBV19 and TRBJ2-5; 8 positions match TRBD2. The germline V gene encodes CDR1 LNHDA and CDR2 SQIVND (reference sequence). V lost 3 bases and J lost 3; bases outside the gene matches: 12. CDR3 size: 17 residues. CDR3 region: CASSINPAGVGEETQYF. For the CDR3, the DNA is TGTGCCAGTAGTATTAATCCAGCGGGAGTTGGGGAAGAGACCCAGTACTTC.

In its sample, this clone was seen a few times. The rearrangement joins TRBV27 to TRBJ1-4; 8 bases are shared with TRBD1. With 4 bases clipped from V and 8 bases from J, the junction kept 6 bases outside the gene matches. CDR1 is MNHEY, CDR2 SMNVEV, per germline (reference sequence). The CDR3 is 14 amino acids. The CDR3 loop reads CASSYQGAGEKLFF. The CDR3 DNA follows: TGTGCCAGCAGTTACCAGGGGGCCGGCGAAAAACTGTTTTTT.

The V call is TRBV11-3, the J call TRBJ1-4; D remains ambiguous. The ends were cut back, 3 bases at V and 3 bases at J, with 2 bases in the middle. This CDR3 has 12 residues. CDR1 is SGHNT, CDR2 YENEEA, per germline. The CDR3 DNA reads TGTGCCAGCAGCTTCCCTAATGAAAAACTGTTTTTT. Translated: CASSFPNEKLFF.

The rearrangement uses TRBV5-8 and TRBJ1-4, with 8 bases that match TRBD1. V lost 2 bases, J lost 7 bases, and 4 bases stayed unmatched. The CDR3 spans 14 residues. Germline assignment: CDR1 SGHTS and CDR2 YDEGEE. The CDR3 region has the DNA TGTGCCAGCAGCTTCGACAGGGGTGGTGAAAAACTGTTTTTT. It yields the protein CASSFDRGGEKLFF.

In nucleotides, the CDR3 is TGTGCCAGCAGCCAACTGGTCCTGGGGAACACTGAAGCTTTCTTT. This codes for CASSQLVLGNTEAFF. The V gene is TRBV3-1 (or the pseudogene TRBV3-2), the J gene TRBJ1-1; D remains unclear. From germline, CDR1 is LGHDT and CDR2 YNNKEL (reference sequence). V lost 2 bases and J 1 base, leaving 11 bases between the germline ends. This CDR3 comprises 15 residues.

The chain employs TRBV10-3 and TRBJ2-7; possibly TRBD2 for D (6 bases). Germline assignment: CDR1 ENHRY and CDR2 SYGVKD. This CDR3 is 14 amino acids long. Trimming removed 6 bases from V and 0 bases from J, with 12 bases in between. The CDR3 sequence is CAIRTGGSSYEQYF. As DNA, the CDR3 is TGTGCCATCAGAACCGGAGGGAGCTCCTACGAGCAGTACTTC.

The rearrangement links TRBV4-3 to TRBJ1-2; tentative D call: TRBD1 (6 bases). The CDR3 sequence is 14 residues long. V lost 4 bases, J lost 4 bases, and 13 bases lay in between. Looked up from germline, CDR1 is LGHNA and CDR2 is YSLEER. CDR3 in DNA: TGCGCCAGCAGCCCAGAGAAAGGGGGCTATGGCTACACCTTC. This codes for CASSPEKGGYGYTF.

This chain joins TRBV5-3 and TRBJ2-7; D tentatively reads TRBD1 or TRBD2 (5 bases each). TRBV5-3 is noted as an ORF with a role that remains uncertain. CDR3 length: 14 amino acids. Trimming pared 4 bases from V and 1 base from J, leaving 12 bases between. CDR3 sequence: CARSNGADSYEQYV. The CDR3 DNA follows: TGTGCCAGAAGCAACGGGGCCGATTCCTACGAGCAGTACGTC.

The rearrangement joins TRBV28 to TRBJ1-2, with unresolved D. Per germline, CDR1 MDHEN and CDR2 SYDVKM. With 2 bases removed from V and 6 bases from J, the gap between germline ends came to 13 bases. CDR3 length equals 14 residues. The CDR3 protein is CASSLREGADGYTF. For the CDR3, the DNA is TGTGCCAGCAGTTTAAGGGAGGGTGCGGATGGCTACACCTTC.

The rearrangement uses TRBV19 and TRBJ1-4, with a tentative D call TRBD1 (5 bases). The CDR3 is 15 amino acids. Germline values: CDR1 LNHDA, CDR2 SQIVND (reference sequence). Trimming took off 3 bases at V and 8 bases at J, with 16 bases between the two ends. The CDR3 region is CASSIGTTKGEKLFF. The DNA of the CDR3 is TGTGCCAGTAGTATCGGGACGACCAAGGGGGAAAAACTGTTTTTT.

The chain uses TRBV2 and TRBJ1-2, with 10 nucleotides matching TRBD1. The V segment lost 8 bases and the J segment 2 bases; nucleotides outside the gene matches: 2. The CDR3 consists of 13 residues. CDR1 and CDR2 from the germline V gene are SNHLY and FYNNEI. The CDR3 reads CASRDRGNYGYTF. The CDR3 DNA reads as TGTGCCAGCCGGGACAGGGGCAACTATGGCTACACCTTC.